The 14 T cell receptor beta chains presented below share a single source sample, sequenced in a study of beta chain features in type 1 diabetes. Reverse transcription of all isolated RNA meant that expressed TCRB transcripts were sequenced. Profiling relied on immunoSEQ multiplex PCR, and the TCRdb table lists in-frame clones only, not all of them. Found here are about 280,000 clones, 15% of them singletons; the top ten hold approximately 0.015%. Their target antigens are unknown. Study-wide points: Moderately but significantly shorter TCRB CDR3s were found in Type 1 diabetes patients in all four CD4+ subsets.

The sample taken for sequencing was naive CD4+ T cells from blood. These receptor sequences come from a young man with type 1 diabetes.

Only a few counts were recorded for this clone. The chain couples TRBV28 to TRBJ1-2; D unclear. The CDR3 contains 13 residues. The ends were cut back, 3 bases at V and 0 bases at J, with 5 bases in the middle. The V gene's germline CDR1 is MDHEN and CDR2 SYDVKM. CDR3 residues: CASSFNTNYGYTF. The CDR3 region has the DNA TGTGCCAGCAGTTTTAACACTAACTATGGCTACACCTTC.

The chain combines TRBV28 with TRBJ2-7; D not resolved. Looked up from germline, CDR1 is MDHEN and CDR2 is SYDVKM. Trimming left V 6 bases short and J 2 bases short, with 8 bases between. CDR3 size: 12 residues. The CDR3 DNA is TGTGCCAGCAGGGGCAGGACCTACGAGCAGTACTTC. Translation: CASRGRTYEQYF. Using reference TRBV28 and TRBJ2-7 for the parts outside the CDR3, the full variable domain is DVKVTQSSRYLVKRTGEKVFLECVQDMDHENMFWYRQDPGLGLRLIYFSYDVKMKEKGDIPEGYSVSREKKERFSLILESASTNQTSMYLCASRGRTYEQYFGPGTRLTVT.

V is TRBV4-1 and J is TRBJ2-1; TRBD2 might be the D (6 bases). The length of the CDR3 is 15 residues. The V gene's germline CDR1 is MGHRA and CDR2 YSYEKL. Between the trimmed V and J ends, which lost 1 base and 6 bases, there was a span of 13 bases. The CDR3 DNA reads TGCGCCAGCAGCCAAGTGGCTGGAGGGGCCAATGAGCAGTTCTTC. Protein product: CASSQVAGGANEQFF.

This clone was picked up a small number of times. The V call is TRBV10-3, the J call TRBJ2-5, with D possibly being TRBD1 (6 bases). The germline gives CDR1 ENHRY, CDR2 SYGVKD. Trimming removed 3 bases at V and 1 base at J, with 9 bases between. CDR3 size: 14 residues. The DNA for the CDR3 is TGTGCCATCAGTGACGACAGGTTCCAAGAGACCCAGTACTTC. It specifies CAISDDRFQETQYF.

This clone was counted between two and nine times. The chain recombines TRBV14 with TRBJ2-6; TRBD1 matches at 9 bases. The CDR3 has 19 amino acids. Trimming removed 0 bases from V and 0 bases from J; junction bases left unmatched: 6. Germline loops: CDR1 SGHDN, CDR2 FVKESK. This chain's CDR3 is CASSQDRGTGLSGANVLTF. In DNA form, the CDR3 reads TGTGCCAGCAGCCAAGATCGGGGGACAGGGCTCTCTGGGGCCAACGTCCTGACTTTC.

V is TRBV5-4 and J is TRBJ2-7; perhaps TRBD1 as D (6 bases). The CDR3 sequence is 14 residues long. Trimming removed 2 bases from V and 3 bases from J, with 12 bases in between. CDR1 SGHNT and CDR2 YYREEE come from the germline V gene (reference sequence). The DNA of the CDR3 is TGTGCCAGCAGCTTCTCGGGACAACTCTACGAGCAGTACTTC. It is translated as CASSFSGQLYEQYF.

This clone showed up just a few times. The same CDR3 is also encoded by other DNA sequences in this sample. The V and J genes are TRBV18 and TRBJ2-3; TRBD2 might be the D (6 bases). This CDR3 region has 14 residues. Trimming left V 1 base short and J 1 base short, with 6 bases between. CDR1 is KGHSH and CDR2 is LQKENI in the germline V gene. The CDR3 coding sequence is TGTGCCAGCTCACCACAGCGGGGCACAGATACGCAGTATTTT. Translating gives CASSPQRGTDTQYF.

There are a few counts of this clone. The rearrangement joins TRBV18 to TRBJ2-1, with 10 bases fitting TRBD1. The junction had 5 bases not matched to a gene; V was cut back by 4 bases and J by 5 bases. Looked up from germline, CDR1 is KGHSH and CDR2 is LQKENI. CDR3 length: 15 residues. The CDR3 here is CASSRRDRGNNEQFF. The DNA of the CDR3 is TGTGCCAGCTCACGCCGGGACAGGGGCAACAATGAGCAGTTCTTC.

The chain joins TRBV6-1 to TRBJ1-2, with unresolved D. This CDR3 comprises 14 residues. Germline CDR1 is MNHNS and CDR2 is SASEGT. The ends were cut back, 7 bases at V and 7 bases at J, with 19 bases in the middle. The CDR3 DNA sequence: TGTGCCAGCATGAAGACGGGTCCGGCGGGTGGCTACACCTTC. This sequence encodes CASMKTGPAGGYTF.

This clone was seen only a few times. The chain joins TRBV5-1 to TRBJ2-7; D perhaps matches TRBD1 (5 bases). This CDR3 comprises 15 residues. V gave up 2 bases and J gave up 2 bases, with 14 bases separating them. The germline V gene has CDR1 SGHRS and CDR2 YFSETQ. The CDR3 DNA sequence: TGCGCCAGCAGCTTAAGGTCGACAGAGCCCTACGAGCAGTACTTC. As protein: CASSLRSTEPYEQYF.

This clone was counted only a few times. CDR3 protein: CSVGGQGWAYEQYF. As DNA, the CDR3 is TGCAGCGTTGGGGGCCAGGGGTGGGCCTACGAGCAGTACTTC. The rearrangement joins TRBV29-1 to TRBJ2-7, with D tentatively TRBD1 (6 bases). CDR3 size: 14 residues. V was cut by 4 bases and J by 2 bases, with 15 bases left in between. Germline-derived CDR1 and CDR2 are SQVTM and ANQGSEA.

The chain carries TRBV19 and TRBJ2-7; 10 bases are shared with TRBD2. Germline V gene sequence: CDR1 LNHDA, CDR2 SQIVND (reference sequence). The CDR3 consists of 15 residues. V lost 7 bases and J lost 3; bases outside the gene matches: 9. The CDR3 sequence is CASTMAASGGYEQYF. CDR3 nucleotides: TGTGCCAGTACCATGGCGGCTAGCGGGGGCTACGAGCAGTACTTC.

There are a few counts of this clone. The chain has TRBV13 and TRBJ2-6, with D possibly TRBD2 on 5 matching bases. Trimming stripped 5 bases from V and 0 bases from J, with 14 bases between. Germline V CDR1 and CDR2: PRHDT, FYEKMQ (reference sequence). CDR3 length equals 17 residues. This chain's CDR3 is CASSRRTGSSGANVLTF. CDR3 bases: TGTGCCAGCAGCCGGAGGACTGGGAGCTCTGGGGCCAACGTCCTGACTTTC. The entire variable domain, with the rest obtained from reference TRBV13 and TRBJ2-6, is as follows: AAGVIQSPRHLIKEKRETATLKCYPIPRHDTVYWYQQGPGQDPQFLISFYEKMQSDKGSIPDRFSAQQFSDYHSELNMSSLELGDSALYFCASSRRTGSSGANVLTFGAGSRLTVL.

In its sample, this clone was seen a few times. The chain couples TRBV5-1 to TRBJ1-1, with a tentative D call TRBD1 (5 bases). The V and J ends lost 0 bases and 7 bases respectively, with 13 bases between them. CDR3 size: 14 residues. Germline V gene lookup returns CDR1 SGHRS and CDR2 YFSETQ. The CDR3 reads CASSLAQERNEAFF. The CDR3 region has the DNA TGCGCCAGCAGCTTGGCACAGGAGCGAAATGAAGCTTTCTTT.